This entry lists 28 T cell receptor beta chains sequenced from one sample in a study of T cell clonality in common variable immunodeficiency. Some clones are missing from TCRdb's copy, which holds only in-frame ones; the method was immunoSEQ multiplex PCR. The data show fewer than 75,000 clones, with none appearing a single time. Sequenced: peripheral blood mononuclear cells. These receptors came from a person aged 18-69 years in good health.

Ten or more counts support this clone. The read halts 3 residues ahead of the CDR3 end, with the missing end drawn from the germline J gene. V and J are TRBV29-1 and TRBJ2-7; TRBD1 matches 7 bases. The V and J ends lost 2 bases and 6 bases, in that order; junction bases with no gene match: 1. The CDR3 runs 11 residues. Germline CDR1 is SQVTM and CDR2 is ANQGSEA. The CDR3 loop is CSVENRGEQYF. The sequenced CDR3 bases are TGCAGCGTTGAAAACAGGGGCGAG.

In its sample, this clone was seen many times. The read stops 3 residues short of the end of the CDR3; the missing end is completed from the germline J gene. The chain links TRBV19 to TRBJ1-1; 11 bases map to TRBD1. Germline V CDR1 and CDR2: LNHDA, SQIVND (reference sequence). J was trimmed by 1 base and V by 3 bases; bases with no gene match: 4. This CDR3 is 16 amino acids long. This CDR3 reads CASSIEGTGGNTEAFF. The part of the CDR3 DNA that was read is TGTGCCAGTAGTATTGAGGGGACAGGGGGGAACACTGAA.

This clone occurred many times. Read coverage stops 3 residues before the CDR3 terminus; the germline J gene supplies the remainder. J is TRBJ2-7 and V is TRBV6-2 or TRBV6-3; TRBD1 agrees at 9 bases. Germline lookup yields CDR1 MNHEY and CDR2 SVGEGT. This CDR3 is 14 amino acids long. V lost 4 bases, J lost 5 bases, and 6 bases stayed unmatched. CDR3 DNA (partial): TGTGCCAGCAGTTTGGGACAGGGAGGCCACGAG. Translated: CASSLGQGGHE. The whole CDR3 reads CASSLGQGGHEQYF.

This clone was counted many times. The DNA ends 3 residues before the CDR3 does, and the rest of the CDR3 is filled in from the germline J gene. The chain joins TRBV2 to TRBJ1-6, with D hard to call. With 3 bases removed from V and 10 bases from J, the gap between germline ends came to 13 bases. This CDR3 region has 14 residues. CDR1 and CDR2 (germline): SNHLY, FYNNEI. CDR3 amino acids: CASSDPVTPSPLHF. CDR3 DNA (partial): TGTGCCAGCAGTGACCCCGTTACACCCTCACCC.

This clone came up many times. From the germline J gene comes the end of the CDR3, since the read stops 3 residues before it. The chain employs TRBV30 and TRBJ1-2, with D unclear. The CDR3 is made up of 15 amino acids. The V end was cut by 4 bases, the J end by 3 bases, with 18 bases between. Germline V gene sequence: CDR1 GTSNPN, CDR2 SVGIG (reference sequence). Here the CDR3 reads CAWTAVPDHHYGYTF. Partial CDR3 DNA: TGTGCCTGGACCGCGGTTCCAGACCATCACTATGGC.

This clone has at least ten counts. The read finishes 3 residues shy of the CDR3 end, and the germline J gene is used to complete it. The J gene is TRBJ1-5, the V gene TRBV19, with 8 bases aligning to TRBD1. CDR3 length: 17 residues. CDR1 is LNHDA and CDR2 is SQIVND in the germline V gene (reference sequence). The J segment lost 3 bases and the V segment lost 4 bases, leaving 11 bases of the junction unmatched. The CDR3 region is CASSTLAKTGVNQPQHF. The CDR3 DNA, read in part, is TGTGCCAGTAGTACTCTCGCAAAGACAGGGGTCAATCAGCCC.

This clone was detected ten times or more. The read finishes 3 residues shy of the CDR3 end, and the germline J gene is used to complete it. The rearrangement uses TRBV19 and TRBJ2-1; 9 nucleotides agree with TRBD2. Trimming took 10 bases from V and 4 from J; bases not matched to a gene: 11. The CDR3 loop spans 15 amino acids. CDR1 and CDR2 (germline): LNHDA, SQIVND (reference sequence). The part of the CDR3 DNA that was read is TGTGCCACCCGTCTGGCGGGGGGGACGTACAATGAG. This translates into CATRLAGGTYNE. The full CDR3 sequence reads CATRLAGGTYNEQFF.

This clone has a count of ten or more. The observed sequence ends 3 residues before the CDR3 terminus, with the missing tail filled in from the germline J gene. Other nucleotide sequences in the sample specify the same CDR3. The J gene is TRBJ1-1, the V gene TRBV5-1; weak D call: TRBD1 (5 bases). CDR1 is SGHRS, CDR2 YFSETQ, per germline. Deletions cut 7 bases from V and 5 bases from J, with 15 bases between. This CDR3 has 13 amino acids. The DNA read from the CDR3 is TGCGCCAGCTCCTTGGCAGGGCCTACTGAA. It encodes CASSLAGPTE. The entire CDR3 sequence reads CASSLAGPTEAFF.

There are many counts of this clone. The read comes to an end 3 residues before the CDR3 does, leaving the germline J gene to fill in the end. The rearrangement uses TRBV19 and TRBJ1-4, with 7 bases that match TRBD1. The CDR3 covers 16 residues. Trimming removed 5 bases from V and 7 bases from J; junction bases left unmatched: 13. The germline V gene has CDR1 LNHDA and CDR2 SQIVND (reference sequence). The covered CDR3 bases are TGTGCCAGTAGTTTGGGGGACAGATTAAAGGGTGAAAAA. Its protein is CASSLGDRLKGEK. The entire CDR3 protein is CASSLGDRLKGEKLFF.

The table lists this clone with many counts. An end of the junction differs from the germline gene, which may be a read error. The CDR3 goes on 3 residues after the read ends, and that part is filled in from the germline J gene. The gene calls are TRBV11-2 and TRBJ2-2; 7 nucleotides line up with TRBD1. The germline V gene encodes CDR1 SGHAT and CDR2 FQNNGV. This CDR3 contains 13 residues. The CDR3 sequence: CASRLGGAGELFF. Incomplete CDR3 DNA: TGTGCCAGCAGATTAGGGGGCGCCGGGGAG.

This clone was counted ten times or more. The CDR3 end lies 3 residues beyond the end of the read and is filled in from the germline J gene. J is TRBJ2-1 and V is TRBV20-1; 7 bases map to TRBD1. Trimming removed 5 bases from V and 7 bases from J; junction bases left unmatched: 14. Germline CDR1 is DFQATT and CDR2 is SNEGSKA (reference sequence). The CDR3 contains 15 residues. The CDR3 here is CSASESGTVPNEQFF. CDR3 DNA (partial): TGCAGTGCTTCAGAGTCCGGGACAGTCCCGAATGAG.

This clone was detected a few times. The read finishes 3 residues shy of the CDR3 end, and the germline J gene is used to complete it. The chain combines TRBV11-2 with TRBJ2-7; D possibly matches TRBD1 or TRBD2 (5 bases each). V was cut by 5 bases and J by 3 bases, with 17 bases left in between. Germline V gene data show CDR1 as SGHAT and CDR2 as FQNNGV. CDR3 size: 15 residues. The CDR3 protein is CASSPLSQRGYEQYF. CDR3 DNA (partial): TGTGCCAGCAGCCCTTTATCGCAGAGGGGCTACGAG.

This clone showed up many times. Sequencing ends 3 residues short of the CDR3 end; the germline J gene provides the rest. The V and J genes are TRBV28 and TRBJ2-2; possibly TRBD1 or TRBD2 for D (5 bases each). The ends were cut back, 2 bases at V and 4 bases at J, with 11 bases in the middle. This CDR3 spans 15 amino acids. CDR1 and CDR2 (germline): MDHEN, SYDVKM. Incomplete CDR3 DNA: TGTGCCAGCAGTTTACGCAGGGAGAGCACCGGGGAG. As protein: CASSLRRESTGE. The entire CDR3 is CASSLRRESTGELFF. Full variable domain (remainder filled in from reference TRBV28 and TRBJ2-2): DVKVTQSSRYLVKRTGEKVFLECVQDMDHENMFWYRQDPGLGLRLIYFSYDVKMKEKGDIPEGYSVSREKKERFSLILESASTNQTSMYLCASSLRRESTGELFFGEGSRLTVL.

This clone was counted ten times or more. The sequenced fragment ends 3 residues before the CDR3 boundary, so the rest is inferred from the germline J gene. This chain links TRBV5-1 with TRBJ2-1; 11 bases are shared with TRBD2. The germline gives CDR1 SGHRS, CDR2 YFSETQ. The CDR3 sequence is 18 residues long. With 3 bases clipped from V and 0 bases from J, the junction kept 8 bases outside the gene matches. The CDR3 reads CASSWGLAGGSSYNEQFF. CDR3 DNA, as far as it was read: TGCGCCAGCAGCTGGGGGCTAGCGGGGGGTAGCTCCTACAATGAG.

This clone was found a few times. The CDR3 end lies 3 residues beyond the end of the read and is filled in from the germline J gene. V usage is TRBV19 and J usage is TRBJ1-1; D ambiguous. Germline CDR1 reads LNHDA; CDR2 reads SQIVND (reference sequence). This CDR3 is built from 16 residues. This CDR3 reads CASSIGPLAANYGAFF. CDR3 DNA, as far as it was read: TGTGCCAGTAGTATAGGTCCTCTGGCGGCTAACTATGGC.

This clone was detected many times. The CDR3 extends 3 residues past the end of the read, so its final part is completed from the germline J gene. The chain couples TRBV10-3 to TRBJ2-6; D is perhaps TRBD1 or TRBD2 (7 bases each). Trimming took off 3 bases at V and 0 bases at J, with 15 bases between the two ends. Per germline, CDR1 ENHRY and CDR2 SYGVKD. The CDR3 is 18 residues long. The covered CDR3 bases are TGTGCCATCAGTGAAAGGGGAGGGGGCCCCTCTGGGGCCAACGTC. Translated: CAISERGGGPSGANV. The complete CDR3 reads CAISERGGGPSGANVLTF.

This clone was detected ten times or more. The sequenced part of the CDR3 DNA is TGCAGTGCTAGTAGGCTAGCGGGGTTCACCGGGGAG. This sequence encodes CSASRLAGFTGE. In full, the CDR3 reads CSASRLAGFTGELFF. The chain combines TRBV20-1 with TRBJ2-2; 9 nucleotides agree with TRBD2. The sequence runs out 3 residues before the end of the CDR3; the remainder is reconstructed from the germline J gene. The CDR3 contains 15 residues. Germline V gives CDR1 DFQATT, CDR2 SNEGSKA (reference sequence). V gave up 3 bases and J gave up 4 bases; unmatched junction bases: 6.

This clone was counted ten times or more. The CDR3 region is CASSEGQGDGYTF. CDR3 DNA, as far as it was read: TGTGCCAGCAGTGAAGGGCAGGGCGATGGC. V usage is TRBV6-4 and J usage is TRBJ1-2; maybe TRBD1 (5 bases). The read is 3 residues too short to cover the CDR3 end, so that end is filled in from the germline J gene. Looked up from germline, CDR1 is MRHNA and CDR2 is SNTAGT. V dropped 3 bases and J dropped 6 bases, with 11 bases sitting between them. This CDR3 comprises 13 residues.

This clone was counted ten times or more. The read ends 3 residues shy of where the CDR3 ends; the end is completed using the germline J gene. The chain is built from TRBV12-3 or TRBV12-4 and TRBJ2-1; the D gene is possibly TRBD2 (5 bases). Trimming took 3 bases from V and 6 from J, leaving 12 bases between them. The CDR3 covers 14 residues. The part of the CDR3 DNA that was read is TGTGCCAGCAGTTTTTCAGCGGATGGCAATGAG. Protein: CASSFSADGNE. The whole CDR3 region reads CASSFSADGNEQFF.

This clone was seen at least ten times. The read halts 3 residues ahead of the CDR3 end, with the missing end drawn from the germline J gene. The chain employs TRBV4-2 and TRBJ2-3, with 7 bases identical to TRBD2. The J segment lost 2 bases and the V segment lost 4 bases, leaving 12 bases of the junction unmatched. There are 17 residues in the CDR3. From germline, CDR1 is LGHNA and CDR2 YNFKEQ. This CDR3 is CASSLPRPSGNTDTQYF. Partial CDR3 DNA: TGTGCCAGCAGCCTACCTAGGCCTAGCGGAAACACAGATACG.

This clone appeared many times. Sequencing ends 3 residues short of the CDR3 end; the germline J gene provides the rest. The V call is TRBV10-3, the J call TRBJ2-2; D not certain. From germline, CDR1 is ENHRY and CDR2 SYGVKD. Between the trimmed V and J ends, which lost 3 bases and 0 bases, there was a span of 8 bases. This CDR3 has 15 residues. The sequenced CDR3 bases are TGTGCCATCAGTGATGTTCAGGCGAACACCGGGGAG. It is translated as CAISDVQANTGE. The whole CDR3 protein is CAISDVQANTGELFF.

This clone has a count of ten or more. The CDR3 reads CASRDCCSGNTIYF. The sequenced part of the CDR3 DNA is TGCGCCAGCAGGGACTGCTGCTCTGGAAACACC. The rearrangement uses TRBV23-1 and TRBJ1-3; D is uncertain. The read gets to within 3 residues of the CDR3 end, and the germline J gene fills in the rest. TRBV23-1 is filed as an ORF, its function uncertain. Trimming cost V 6 bases and J 0 bases, with 9 bases left between them. The CDR3 covers 14 residues.

This clone has a count of ten or more. The read comes to an end 3 residues before the CDR3 does, leaving the germline J gene to fill in the end. This chain connects TRBV7-2 to TRBJ1-1, with D perhaps TRBD1 (6 bases). Germline V lookup: CDR1 SGHTA, CDR2 FQGNSA. This CDR3 spans 15 amino acids. V was clipped by 1 base and J by 3 bases, with 12 bases between them. CDR3 DNA, as far as it was read: TGTGCCAGCAGCTTAGGGGGGGGCAGAGACACTGAA. Protein sequence: CASSLGGGRDTE. In full, the CDR3 reads CASSLGGGRDTEAFF.

In this sample, this clone turned up many times. The read gets to within 3 residues of the CDR3 end, and the germline J gene fills in the rest. This chain uses TRBV9 with TRBJ2-1, with 7 bases matching TRBD2. The ends lost 2 bases at V and 7 bases at J; junction bases unmatched: 9. CDR1 is SGDLS and CDR2 is YYNGEE in the germline V gene. This CDR3 spans 15 amino acids. CDR3 in amino acids: CASSVEREYPNEQFF. The CDR3 bases that were read are TGTGCCAGCAGCGTCGAGCGGGAATACCCGAATGAG.

This clone was seen ten or more times. The read halts 3 residues ahead of the CDR3 end, with the missing end drawn from the germline J gene. The V call is TRBV5-1, the J call TRBJ2-7; D not certain. The CDR3 consists of 14 residues. With 1 base removed from V and 2 bases from J, the gap between germline ends came to 10 bases. Germline V lookup: CDR1 SGHRS, CDR2 YFSETQ. CDR3 DNA (partial): TGCGCCAGCAGCTTGAGCAGGTTAACCTACGAG. Residues: CASSLSRLTYE. The entire CDR3 is CASSLSRLTYEQYF.

This clone was seen at least ten times. The CDR3 goes on 3 residues after the read ends, and that part is filled in from the germline J gene. This chain connects TRBV15 to TRBJ2-4; 7 bases are shared with TRBD1. Germline-derived CDR1 and CDR2 are LNHNV and YYDKDF (reference sequence). The CDR3 is 14 amino acids. With V trimmed by 2 bases and J by 6 bases, 4 bases remained unmatched. The CDR3 DNA, read in part, is TGTGCCACCAGCAGAACCACAGGGGCAAACATT. Its protein is CATSRTTGANI. The CDR3 in its entirety is CATSRTTGANIQYF.

This clone has a count of ten or more. The read halts 3 residues ahead of the CDR3 end, with the missing end drawn from the germline J gene. The rearrangement links TRBV14 to TRBJ2-3, with 8 bases fitting TRBD1. The CDR3 contains 14 residues. Germline assignment: CDR1 SGHDN and CDR2 FVKESK. With 6 bases clipped from V and 4 bases from J, the junction kept 6 bases outside the gene matches. CDR3 DNA, as far as it was read: TGTGCCAGCAGTCACGGACAGGGTGCAGATACG. As protein: CASSHGQGADT. In full, the CDR3 reads CASSHGQGADTQYF.

Many counts were recorded for this clone. With the read ending 3 residues before the CDR3 end, the germline J gene is used to fill in that end. The V and J genes are TRBV7-3 and TRBJ1-1; D unclear. CDR1 is SGHTA, CDR2 FQGTGA, per germline. The CDR3 runs 13 residues. The CDR3 loop reads CASSLGSAQEAFF. The sequenced part of the CDR3 DNA is TGTGCCAGCAGCTTAGGGTCAGCACAGGAA.